This TCR beta chain was profiled in a study of blood T cells in healthy people across ages. Study information: With template switching, about one barcoded beta molecule was captured per two T cells.

Combining a sample-barcoded 5' primer with a J-beta primer mix, a second PCR ran for about 7 to 11 cycles. TCRdb recomputed calls from the 5' RACE reads with MiXCR, one row per CDR3 protein. This table holds some 860,000 distinct CDR3 sequences, roughly three fifths found once. This clonotype has more than one count but fewer than ten. The CDR3 sequence is 17 residues long. V lost 0 bases, J lost 0 bases, and 6 bases stayed unmatched. Germline values: CDR1 SGHRS, CDR2 YFSETQ. Material: blood. This chain uses TRBV5-1 with TRBJ2-3, with 8 bases that match TRBD2. This sequence originates from a middle-aged man in good health. The CDR3 bases are TGCGCCAGCAGCTTGGCTTTAGCGGGAACCAGCACAGATACGCAGTATTTT. It codes for CASSLALAGTSTDTQYF.